One sample yielded the 25 T cell receptor beta chains listed below, sequenced in a study of glioma-infiltrating T cells. The iRepertoire nested amplicon-rescue multiplex PCR amplified TCR alpha and beta CDR3s from RNA. TCRdb re-called the multiplex PCR reads with MiXCR, one entry per CDR3 protein. The sample shows 300,000 to 450,000 distinct CDR3 sequences, around 45% of them seen only once. Sample: glioma tissue, nonneoplastic brain tissue, or PBMCs (not recorded which). These receptor sequences come from a human donor with low-grade glioma or glioblastoma, undergoing nonglioma brain surgery, or in good health (not recorded which).

In regard to this clonotype: Given a much more abundant clone one base away, this may be a read error. The rearrangement joins TRBV27 to TRBJ2-1, with a weak D call TRBD1 (7 bases). CDR3 length: 15 amino acids. CDR1 is MNHEY and CDR2 is SMNVEV in the germline V gene (reference sequence). The CDR3 nucleotides are TGTGCCAGCAGTTTATCCGCAGGGGGGAACAATGAGAAGTTCTTC. This sequence encodes CASSLSAGGNNEKFF.

The genes are TRBV20-1 and TRBJ2-1, with D hard to call. The germline V gene encodes CDR1 DFQATT and CDR2 SNEGSKA (reference sequence). The CDR3 sequence is 14 residues long. The V end lost 1 base, the J end lost 2 bases, and 9 bases lay between the germline ends. The CDR3 sequence: CSARVHITYNEQFF. The CDR3 nucleotides are TGCAGTGCTAGAGTGCACATAACCTACAATGAGCAGTTCTTC.

This clonotype was counted only a few times. V is TRBV20-1 and J is TRBJ2-5; D possibly uses TRBD1 or TRBD2 (6 bases each). The CDR3 runs 14 residues. V was pared by 0 bases and J by 2 bases, with 10 bases between. The germline V gene encodes CDR1 DFQATT and CDR2 SNEGSKA (reference sequence). CDR3 coding DNA: TGCAGTGCTAGAGATAGCGGACAGCAAGAGACCCAGTACTTC. This sequence encodes CSARDSGQQETQYF.

DNA of the CDR3: TGTGCCAGCAGCTTGGGACAGGGGAACTACGAGCAGTACTTC. Translating gives CASSLGQGNYEQYF. V is TRBV7-9 and J is TRBJ2-7; 10 positions agree with TRBD1. Germline assignment: CDR1 SEHNR and CDR2 FQNEAQ (reference sequence). The CDR3 loop spans 14 amino acids. V dropped 3 bases and J dropped 3; count of bases not matched to a gene: 2.

On this clonotype: Sequence at one end of the junction differs from germline and may be a read error. The chain has TRBV3-1 and TRBJ1-4; possible D gene TRBD1, 6 bases. The CDR3 is made up of 16 amino acids. Germline lookup yields CDR1 LGHDT and CDR2 YNNKEL (reference sequence). CDR3 region: CASSQKDRTTNEKLFF. DNA for the CDR3: TGTGCCAGCAGCCAAAAGGACAGAACAACTAATGAAAAGCTGTTTTTT.

This clonotype was recorded many times. The rearrangement joins TRBV27 to TRBJ2-1; 9 nucleotides align to TRBD2. V was clipped by 6 bases and J by 6 bases; unmatched bases: 9. This CDR3 contains 15 residues. Germline CDR1 and CDR2: MNHEY and SMNVEV (reference sequence). The CDR3 DNA is TGTGCCAGCAGCCAGACTAGCGGAGCCTTCAATGAGCAGTTCTTC. It translates to CASSQTSGAFNEQFF.

This clonotype was detected a few times. J is TRBJ1-5 and V is TRBV28; 12 nucleotides agree with TRBD1. Germline CDR1 MDHEN, CDR2 SYDVKM. Germline trimming cut 6 bases from V and 7 bases from J; bases unmatched to any gene: 10. CDR3 length equals 16 residues. The CDR3, as DNA: TGTGCCAGCAGCCTAGGGGGGACAGGGGGCCGGCAGCCCCAGCATTTT. Residues: CASSLGGTGGRQPQHF.

This clonotype was recorded only once. The chain recombines TRBV27 with TRBJ2-2, with D possibly being TRBD2 (5 bases). The germline V and J ends were trimmed by 10 bases and 6 bases, with 30 bases remaining between them. CDR3 length: 18 amino acids. Germline CDR1 reads MNHEY; CDR2 reads SMNVEV (reference sequence). The CDR3 bases are TGTGCCACCAGCGAGTACCCCACTAGAAGCCTAACAGCCGGGGAGCTGTTTTTT. Its protein is CATSEYPTRSLTAGELFF.

This clonotype has more than one count but fewer than ten. The chain employs TRBV20-1 and TRBJ2-4; 12 bases match TRBD2. The CDR3 length is 15 residues. Germline CDR1 DFQATT, CDR2 SNEGSKA (reference sequence). V was clipped by 5 bases and J by 6 bases; unmatched bases: 8. CDR3 bases: TGCAGTGCTGGGCTAGCGGGAGGGCGAGGAAACATTCAGTACTTC. Protein: CSAGLAGGRGNIQYF.

This clonotype was detected many times. The CDR3 reads CASSYRRGTEAFF. The CDR3 bases are TGTGCCAGCAGTTACCGCAGGGGGACTGAAGCTTTCTTT. The V and J genes are TRBV6-5 and TRBJ1-1; 7 nucleotides match TRBD1. CDR1 is MNHEY, CDR2 SVGAGI, per germline. V was clipped by 2 bases and J by 5 bases; unmatched bases: 2. The CDR3 spans 13 residues.

This clonotype occurred a few times. V usage is TRBV7-9 and J usage is TRBJ2-1; 7 nucleotides match TRBD2. The V and J ends lost 5 bases and 1 base, in that order; junction bases with no gene match: 2. The CDR3 loop spans 14 amino acids. Per germline, CDR1 SEHNR and CDR2 FQNEAQ (reference sequence). CDR3 residues: CASSKAGSYNEQFF. The CDR3 coding sequence is TGTGCCAGCAGCAAAGCGGGGTCCTACAATGAGCAGTTCTTC.

This clonotype was observed a few times. The CDR3: CASSRRDRGPNQPQHF. The CDR3 region has the DNA TGTGCCAGCAGTCGTCGGGACAGGGGGCCAAATCAGCCCCAGCATTTT. V is TRBV28 and J is TRBJ1-5; TRBD1 matches 12 bases. V lost 5 bases and J lost 4; bases outside the gene matches: 6. From germline, CDR1 is MDHEN and CDR2 SYDVKM. The CDR3 totals 16 residues. Filled out from reference TRBV28 and TRBJ1-5, the complete variable domain reads DVKVTQSSRYLVKRTGEKVFLECVQDMDHENMFWYRQDPGLGLRLIYFSYDVKMKEKGDIPEGYSVSREKKERFSLILESASTNQTSMYLCASSRRDRGPNQPQHFGDGTRLSIL.

Ten or more counts support this clonotype. The chain recombines TRBV20-1 with TRBJ2-7, with D perhaps matching TRBD1 or TRBD2 (6 bases each). V was cut by 0 bases and J by 1 base, with 10 bases left in between. This CDR3 contains 14 residues. Germline V gene data show CDR1 as DFQATT and CDR2 as SNEGSKA (reference sequence). CDR3 protein: CSARDRRGSYEQYF. The CDR3 DNA is TGCAGTGCTAGAGATCGGAGGGGGTCCTACGAGCAGTACTTC.

This clonotype has at least ten counts. The chain uses TRBV6-1 and TRBJ2-7; no clear D. The CDR3 is made up of 12 amino acids. The V end lost 2 bases, the J end lost 4 bases, and 6 bases lay between the germline ends. The germline V gene encodes CDR1 MNHNS and CDR2 SASEGT. The CDR3 here is CASSENGYEQYF. The CDR3 DNA reads TGTGCCAGCAGTGAAAATGGTTACGAGCAGTACTTC.

The chain carries TRBV12-3 or TRBV12-4 and TRBJ2-2, with TRBD1 identical over 9 bases. The trim removed 5 bases at V and 4 bases at J, leaving 5 bases unmatched. The CDR3 extends over 15 amino acids. CDR3 amino acids: CASSPGQGFTGELFF. The CDR3 DNA follows: TGTGCCAGCAGTCCGGGACAGGGATTCACCGGGGAGCTGTTTTTT.

The V gene is TRBV7-2, the J gene TRBJ2-7, with a weak D call TRBD2 (5 bases). Germline V CDR1 and CDR2: SGHTA, FQGNSA. The CDR3 loop spans 15 amino acids. V lost 5 bases and J lost 0, with 14 bases in between. In nucleotides, the CDR3 is TGTGCCAGCAGCCTAAGGACTTCGAGCTCCTACGAGCAGTACTTC. Translation: CASSLRTSSSYEQYF.

As regards this clonotype: Just one base apart from a much larger clone, this may be a read error. The chain joins TRBV28 to TRBJ1-2, with D perhaps matching TRBD1 (6 bases). Germline V gene sequence: CDR1 MDHEN, CDR2 SYDVKM. This CDR3 region has 12 residues. V lost 10 bases and J lost 12, with 21 bases in between. The CDR3 nucleotides are TGTGCCACCAGCATTACAGGGTTGACGCACACCTTC. Encoded protein: CATSITGLTHTF.

The chain links TRBV6-1 to TRBJ1-4; no firm D call. The CDR3 is made up of 14 amino acids. CDR1 is MNHNS, CDR2 SASEGT, per germline. V lost 10 bases, J lost 5 bases, and 17 bases lay in between. The CDR3 loop reads CAISPGIVNEKLFF. The CDR3 DNA reads as TGTGCCATCAGCCCGGGAATCGTAAATGAAAAACTGTTTTTT.

The chain carries TRBV6-2 or TRBV6-3 and TRBJ2-2; no reliable D call. The germline V gene has CDR1 MNHEY and CDR2 SVGEGT. The CDR3 totals 15 residues. V was clipped by 10 bases and J by 0 bases, with 15 bases between them. The chain's CDR3 is CATTLSGPNTGELFF. CDR3 bases: TGTGCCACCACCCTTTCGGGCCCGAACACCGGGGAGCTGTTTTTT.

There are a few counts of this clonotype. The chain has TRBV4-1 and TRBJ2-3; 14 bases are a match to TRBD2. In germline, CDR1 is MGHRA, CDR2 YSYEKL. Trimming took 2 bases from V and 4 from J; bases not matched to a gene: 8. The CDR3 totals 18 residues. CDR3 DNA: TGCGCCAGCAGCCAAACCAGACTAGCGGGAGGGCAGCCAGATACGCAGTATTTT. Amino acids: CASSQTRLAGGQPDTQYF.

J is TRBJ2-5 and V is TRBV4-2; 14 bases match TRBD2. The CDR3 is made up of 18 amino acids. CDR1 is LGHNA, CDR2 YNFKEQ, per germline. After removal of 0 bases from V and 3 bases from J, the junction contained 6 bases not matched to a gene. CDR3 bases: TGTGCCAGCAGCCAAGATCCAGGGACTAGCGGGAGAAAAGAGACCCAGTACTTC. Translating gives CASSQDPGTSGRKETQYF.

This clonotype showed up many times. This sequence joins TRBV28 and TRBJ1-5; D unresolved. Trimming left V 3 bases short and J 3 bases short, with 6 bases between. The germline gives CDR1 MDHEN, CDR2 SYDVKM. The CDR3 totals 13 residues. The CDR3 region has the DNA TGTGCCAGCAGTTTGGTAACCAATCAGCCCCAGCATTTT. It encodes CASSLVTNQPQHF.

At least ten counts were recorded for this clonotype. This chain uses TRBV6-1 with TRBJ2-5, with no clear D. Germline V gives CDR1 MNHNS, CDR2 SASEGT. This CDR3 comprises 13 residues. V was cut by 7 bases and J by 4 bases, with 13 bases left in between. CDR3 coding DNA: TGTGCCAGCACTCTTCACGAGAGAGAGACCCAGTACTTC. It codes for CASTLHERETQYF.

This clonotype has ten or more counts. The chain uses TRBV4-1 and TRBJ1-2; no definite D call. Deletions cut 3 bases from V and 3 bases from J, with 14 bases between. The germline V gene has CDR1 MGHRA and CDR2 YSYEKL. This CDR3 is 15 amino acids long. Here the CDR3 reads CASSHLSRTDYGYTF. The DNA for the CDR3 is TGCGCCAGCAGCCACCTCTCCAGGACGGACTATGGCTACACCTTC.

This clonotype has ten or more counts. The chain couples TRBV27 to TRBJ1-4; 7 bases align to TRBD1. The V and J ends lost 6 bases and 7 bases, in that order; junction bases with no gene match: 11. This CDR3 has 15 residues. Germline values: CDR1 MNHEY, CDR2 SMNVEV (reference sequence). The DNA of the CDR3 is TGTGCCAGCAGAAGACTGACAGGGACAAGTGAAAAACTGTTTTTT. It encodes CASRRLTGTSEKLFF.